One and the same sample provided the 2 T cell receptor beta chains below, sequenced in a study of cytomegalovirus exposure and HLA in healthy donors. This PCR relied on a set of 60 Vbeta primers and 13 Jbeta primers. Assay used: immunoSEQ multiplex PCR; TCRdb lists only in-frame clones, some missing. Among under 200,000 clones listed, roughly four fifths were seen once. The sequencing sample was made of PBMCs. Every receptor here comes from a girl aged 2-10 years in good health and CMV-seropositive.

The CDR3: CAISESGRGNTIYF. The CDR3 DNA sequence: TGTGCCATCAGTGAGTCGGGGAGGGGGAACACCATATATTTT. The rearrangement uses TRBV10-3 and TRBJ1-3, with TRBD1 as a possible D gene (6 bases). The CDR3 loop spans 14 amino acids. The V end lost 0 bases, the J end lost 7 bases, and 10 bases lay between the germline ends. Germline V gives CDR1 ENHRY, CDR2 SYGVKD.

V usage is TRBV4-1 and J usage is TRBJ2-5; TRBD2 aligns across 8 bases. Germline V gene sequence: CDR1 MGHRA, CDR2 YSYEKL. The CDR3 covers 19 residues. V shed 3 bases and J 2 bases; nucleotides not matched to a gene: 17. The CDR3 DNA follows: TGCGCCAGCAGCCACCCGTGGGCTAGCGGGCTTAAAGTACAAGAGACCCAGTACTTC. Its protein product is CASSHPWASGLKVQETQYF.